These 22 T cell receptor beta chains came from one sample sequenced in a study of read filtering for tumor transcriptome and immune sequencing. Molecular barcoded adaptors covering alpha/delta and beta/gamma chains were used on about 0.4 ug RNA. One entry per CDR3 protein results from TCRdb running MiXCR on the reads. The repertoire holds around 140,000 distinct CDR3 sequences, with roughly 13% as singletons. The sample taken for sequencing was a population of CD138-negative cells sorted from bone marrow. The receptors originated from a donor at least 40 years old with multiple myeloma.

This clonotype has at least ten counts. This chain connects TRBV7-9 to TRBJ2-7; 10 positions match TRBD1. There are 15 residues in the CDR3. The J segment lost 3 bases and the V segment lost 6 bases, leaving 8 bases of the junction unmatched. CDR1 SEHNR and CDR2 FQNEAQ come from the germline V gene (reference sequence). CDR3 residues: CASSFPGQGIYEQYF. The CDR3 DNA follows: TGTGCCAGCAGTTTTCCGGGACAGGGGATCTACGAGCAGTACTTC.

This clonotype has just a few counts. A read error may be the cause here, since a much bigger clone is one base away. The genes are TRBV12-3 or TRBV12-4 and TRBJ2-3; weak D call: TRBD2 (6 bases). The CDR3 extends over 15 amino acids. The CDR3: CTSSPLATSTDTQYF. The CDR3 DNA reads TGTACCAGCAGCCCCCTAGCGACTAGCACAGATACGCAGTATTTT.

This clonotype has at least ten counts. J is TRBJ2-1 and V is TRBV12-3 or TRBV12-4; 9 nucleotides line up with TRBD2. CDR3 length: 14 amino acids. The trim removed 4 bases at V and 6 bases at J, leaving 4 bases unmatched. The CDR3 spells CASSSGLARNEQFF. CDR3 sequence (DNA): TGTGCCAGCAGTTCCGGACTAGCGCGCAATGAGCAGTTCTTC.

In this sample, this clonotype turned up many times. The CDR3 DNA follows: TGTGCCAGCAGTGAATTCGATGGGGGGCTCGCCGGGGCCAACGTCCTGACTTTC. Translated, it gives CASSEFDGGLAGANVLTF. The rearrangement joins TRBV6-1 to TRBJ2-6; TRBD1 or TRBD2 may be the D gene (6 bases each). Germline CDR1 and CDR2: MNHNS and SASEGT. This CDR3 is 18 amino acids long. Trimming pared 2 bases from V and 4 bases from J, leaving 18 bases between.

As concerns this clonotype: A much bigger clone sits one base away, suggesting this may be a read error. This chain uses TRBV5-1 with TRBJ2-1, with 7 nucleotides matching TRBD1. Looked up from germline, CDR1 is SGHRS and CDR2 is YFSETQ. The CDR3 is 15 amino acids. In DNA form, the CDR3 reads TGCGCCAGCAGCGCAAACAGGGGCTCCTACAGTGAGCAGTTCTTC. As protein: CASSANRGSYSEQFF.

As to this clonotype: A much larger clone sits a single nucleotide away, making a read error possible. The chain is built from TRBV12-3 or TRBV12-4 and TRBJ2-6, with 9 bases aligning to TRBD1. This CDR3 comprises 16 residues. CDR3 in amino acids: CASRDRGGVGASVLTF. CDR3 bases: TGTGCCAGCAGGGACAGGGGAGGCGTTGGGGCCAGCGTCCTGACTTTC.

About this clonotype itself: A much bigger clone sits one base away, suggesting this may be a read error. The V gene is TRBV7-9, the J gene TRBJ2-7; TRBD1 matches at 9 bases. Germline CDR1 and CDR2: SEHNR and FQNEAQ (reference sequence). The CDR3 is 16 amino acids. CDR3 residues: CANSSRGQGGLYEQYF. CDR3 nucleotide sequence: TGTGCCAACAGCTCTAGGGGACAGGGAGGCCTCTACGAGCAGTACTTC. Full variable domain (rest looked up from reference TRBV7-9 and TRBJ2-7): DTGVSQNPRHKITKRGQNVTFRCDPISEHNRLYWYRQTLGQGPEFLTYFQNEAQLEKSRLLSDRFSAERPKGSFSTLEIQRTEQGDSAMYLCANSSRGQGGLYEQYFGPGTRLTVT.

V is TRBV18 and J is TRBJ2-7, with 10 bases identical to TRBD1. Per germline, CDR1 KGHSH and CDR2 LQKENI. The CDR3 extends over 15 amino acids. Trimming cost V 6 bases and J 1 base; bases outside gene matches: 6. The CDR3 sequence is CASSHRDRGSYEQYF. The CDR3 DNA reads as TGTGCCAGCTCCCACCGGGACAGGGGTTCCTACGAGCAGTACTTC.

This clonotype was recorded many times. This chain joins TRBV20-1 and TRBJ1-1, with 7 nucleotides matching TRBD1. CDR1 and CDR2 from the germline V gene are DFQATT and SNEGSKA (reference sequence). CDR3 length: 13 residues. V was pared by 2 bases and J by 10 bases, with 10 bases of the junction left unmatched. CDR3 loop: CSARPGQARGAFF. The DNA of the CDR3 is TGCAGTGCTAGACCCGGACAGGCTCGCGGAGCTTTCTTT.

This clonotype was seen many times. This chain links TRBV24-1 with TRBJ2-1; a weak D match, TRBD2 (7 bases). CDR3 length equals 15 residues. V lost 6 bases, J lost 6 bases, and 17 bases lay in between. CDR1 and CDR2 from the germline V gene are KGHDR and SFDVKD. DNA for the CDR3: TGTGCCACCAGTCAACCAGGGGAGCGGGGCAATGAGCAGTTCTTC. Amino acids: CATSQPGERGNEQFF.

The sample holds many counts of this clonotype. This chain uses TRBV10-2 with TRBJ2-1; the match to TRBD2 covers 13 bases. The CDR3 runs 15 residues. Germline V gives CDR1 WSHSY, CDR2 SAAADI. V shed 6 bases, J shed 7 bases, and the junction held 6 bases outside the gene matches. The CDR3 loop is CASRIGLAGENEQFF. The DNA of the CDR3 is TGCGCCAGCAGGATCGGACTAGCGGGAGAGAATGAGCAGTTCTTC.

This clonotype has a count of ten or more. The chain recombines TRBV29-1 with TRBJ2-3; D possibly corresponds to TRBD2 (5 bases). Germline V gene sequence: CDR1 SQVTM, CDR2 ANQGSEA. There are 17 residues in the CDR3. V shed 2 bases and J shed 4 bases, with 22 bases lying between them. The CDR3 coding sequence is TGCAGCGTTGAACCAAGTCTAGGAGGCCCCCTGGCAGATACGCAGTATTTT. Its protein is CSVEPSLGGPLADTQYF.

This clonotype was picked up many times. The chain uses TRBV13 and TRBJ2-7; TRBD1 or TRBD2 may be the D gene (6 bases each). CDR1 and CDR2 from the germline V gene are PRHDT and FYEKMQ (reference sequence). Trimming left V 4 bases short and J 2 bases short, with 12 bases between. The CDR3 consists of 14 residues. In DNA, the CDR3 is TGTGCCAGCAGCTCTACAGGGAGGCCCTACGAGCAGTACTTC. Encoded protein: CASSSTGRPYEQYF. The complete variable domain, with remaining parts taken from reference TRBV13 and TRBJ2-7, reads AAGVIQSPRHLIKEKRETATLKCYPIPRHDTVYWYQQGPGQDPQFLISFYEKMQSDKGSIPDRFSAQQFSDYHSELNMSSLELGDSALYFCASSSTGRPYEQYFGPGTRLTVT.

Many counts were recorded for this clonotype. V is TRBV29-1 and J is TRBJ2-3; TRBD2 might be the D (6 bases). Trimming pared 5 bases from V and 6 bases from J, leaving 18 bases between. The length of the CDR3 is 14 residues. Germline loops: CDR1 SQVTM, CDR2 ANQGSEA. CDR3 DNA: TGCAGCGTTCGGGCGGGACGCAGCCGGGATACGCAGTATTTT. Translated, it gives CSVRAGRSRDTQYF.

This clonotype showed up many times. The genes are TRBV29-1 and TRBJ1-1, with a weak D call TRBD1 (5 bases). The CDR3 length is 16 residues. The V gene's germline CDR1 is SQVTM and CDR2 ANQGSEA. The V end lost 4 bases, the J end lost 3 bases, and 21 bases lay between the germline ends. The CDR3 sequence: CSVVTPGGGSDTEAFF. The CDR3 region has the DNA TGCAGCGTTGTCACTCCCGGGGGAGGGAGTGACACTGAAGCTTTCTTT.

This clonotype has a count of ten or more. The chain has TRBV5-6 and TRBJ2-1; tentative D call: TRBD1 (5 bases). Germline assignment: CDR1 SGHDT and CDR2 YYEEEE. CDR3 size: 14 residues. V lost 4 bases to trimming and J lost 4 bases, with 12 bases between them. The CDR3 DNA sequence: TGTGCCAGCAGCGTGGACACCTTGTACAATGAGCAGTTCTTC. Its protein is CASSVDTLYNEQFF.

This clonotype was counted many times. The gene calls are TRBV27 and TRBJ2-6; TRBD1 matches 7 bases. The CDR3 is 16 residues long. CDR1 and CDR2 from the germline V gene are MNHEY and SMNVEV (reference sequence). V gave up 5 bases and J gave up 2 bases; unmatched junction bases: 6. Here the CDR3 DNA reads TGTGCCAGCAGTCAACCAACAGGGGCTGGGGCCAACGTCCTGACTTTC. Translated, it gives CASSQPTGAGANVLTF.

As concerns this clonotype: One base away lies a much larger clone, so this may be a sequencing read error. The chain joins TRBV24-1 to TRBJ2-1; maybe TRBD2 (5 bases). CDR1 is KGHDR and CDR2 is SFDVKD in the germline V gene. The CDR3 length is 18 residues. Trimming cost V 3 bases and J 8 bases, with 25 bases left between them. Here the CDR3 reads CATSDLPRGGGRPHEQFF. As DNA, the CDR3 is TGTGCCACCAGTGATCTCCCTCGGGGTGGCGGCCGTCCTCATGAGCAGTTCTTC.

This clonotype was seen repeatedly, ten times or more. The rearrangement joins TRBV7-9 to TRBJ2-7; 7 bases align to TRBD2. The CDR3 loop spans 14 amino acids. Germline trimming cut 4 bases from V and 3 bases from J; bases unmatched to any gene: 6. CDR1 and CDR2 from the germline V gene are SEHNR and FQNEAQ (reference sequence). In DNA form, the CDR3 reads TGTGCCAGCAGCTCCCCGGGGGGAGGCTACGAGCAGTACTTC. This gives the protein CASSSPGGGYEQYF.

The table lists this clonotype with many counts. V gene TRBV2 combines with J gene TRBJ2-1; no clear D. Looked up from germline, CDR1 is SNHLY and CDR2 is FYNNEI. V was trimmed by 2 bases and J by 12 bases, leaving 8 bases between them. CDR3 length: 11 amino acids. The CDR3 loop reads CASSEIPRQFF. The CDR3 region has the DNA TGTGCCAGCAGTGAAATACCCCGGCAGTTCTTC.

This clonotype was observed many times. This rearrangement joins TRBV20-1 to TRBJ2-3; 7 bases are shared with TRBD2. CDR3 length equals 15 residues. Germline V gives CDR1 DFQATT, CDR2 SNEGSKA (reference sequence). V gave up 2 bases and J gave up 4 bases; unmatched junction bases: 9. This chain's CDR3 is CSARFGGGPSDTQYF. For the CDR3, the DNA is TGCAGTGCTAGATTTGGGGGAGGGCCTTCAGATACGCAGTATTTT.

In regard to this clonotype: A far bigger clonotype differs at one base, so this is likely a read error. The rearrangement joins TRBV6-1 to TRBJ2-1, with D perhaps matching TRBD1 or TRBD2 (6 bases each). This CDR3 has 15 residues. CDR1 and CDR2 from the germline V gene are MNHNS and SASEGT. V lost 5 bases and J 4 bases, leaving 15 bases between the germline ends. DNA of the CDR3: TGTGCCAGCAGTTGCAAAGGGGGGATATACAATGAGCAGTTCTTC. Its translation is CASSCKGGIYNEQFF.